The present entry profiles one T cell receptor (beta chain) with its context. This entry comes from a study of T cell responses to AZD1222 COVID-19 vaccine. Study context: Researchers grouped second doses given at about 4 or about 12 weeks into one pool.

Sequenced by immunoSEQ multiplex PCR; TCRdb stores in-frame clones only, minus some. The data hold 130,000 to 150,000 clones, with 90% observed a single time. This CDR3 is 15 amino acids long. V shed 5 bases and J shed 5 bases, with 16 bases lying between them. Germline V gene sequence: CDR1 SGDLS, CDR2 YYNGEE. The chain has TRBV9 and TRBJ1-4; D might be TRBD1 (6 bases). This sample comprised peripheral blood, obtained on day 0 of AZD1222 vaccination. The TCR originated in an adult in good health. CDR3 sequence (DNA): TGTGCCAGCAGTAGTTTGGGGGCGCCGAATGAAAAACTGTTTTTT. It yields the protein CASSSLGAPNEKLFF.